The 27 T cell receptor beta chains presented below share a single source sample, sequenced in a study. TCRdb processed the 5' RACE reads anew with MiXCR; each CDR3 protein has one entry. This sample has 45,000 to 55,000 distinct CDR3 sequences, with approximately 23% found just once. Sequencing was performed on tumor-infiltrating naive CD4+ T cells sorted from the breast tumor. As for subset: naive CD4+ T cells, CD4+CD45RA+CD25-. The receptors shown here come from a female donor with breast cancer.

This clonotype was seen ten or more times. The CDR3 is CASSVQGAGYGYTF. CDR3 nucleotides: TGTGCCAGCAGCGTCCAGGGGGCTGGTTATGGCTACACCTTC. The chain recombines TRBV9 with TRBJ1-2, with 8 bases lining up with TRBD1. The J segment lost 5 bases and the V segment lost 2 bases, leaving 5 bases of the junction unmatched. Germline V gives CDR1 SGDLS, CDR2 YYNGEE. CDR3 length equals 14 residues.

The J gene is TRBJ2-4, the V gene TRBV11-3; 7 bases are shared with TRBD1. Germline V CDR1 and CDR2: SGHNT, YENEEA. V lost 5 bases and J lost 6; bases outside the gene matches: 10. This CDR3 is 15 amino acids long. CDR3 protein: CASSDLRDSSNIQYF. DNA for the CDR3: TGTGCCAGCAGCGATCTCCGGGACAGCTCAAACATTCAGTACTTC. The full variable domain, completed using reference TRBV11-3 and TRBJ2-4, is EAGVVQSPRYKIIEKKQPVAFWCNPISGHNTLYWYLQNLGQGPELLIRYENEEAVDDSQLPKDRFSAERLKGVDSTLKIQPAELGDSAVYLCASSDLRDSSNIQYFGAGTRLSVL.

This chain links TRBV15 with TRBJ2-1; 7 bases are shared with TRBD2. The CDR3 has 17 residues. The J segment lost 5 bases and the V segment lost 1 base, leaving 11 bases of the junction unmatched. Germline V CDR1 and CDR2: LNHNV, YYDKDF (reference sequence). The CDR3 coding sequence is TGTGCCACCAGCAGAGGCCCGCTAGCGGTTAGTCACAATGAGCAGTTCTTC. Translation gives CATSRGPLAVSHNEQFF.

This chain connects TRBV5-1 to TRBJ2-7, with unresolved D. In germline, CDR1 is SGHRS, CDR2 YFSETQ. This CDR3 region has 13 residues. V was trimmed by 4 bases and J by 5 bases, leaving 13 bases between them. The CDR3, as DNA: TGCGCCAGCAGCCTTATTTTGCTGGACGAGCAGTACTTC. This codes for CASSLILLDEQYF. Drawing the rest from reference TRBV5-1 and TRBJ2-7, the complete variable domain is KAGVTQTPRYLIKTRGQQVTLSCSPISGHRSVSWYQQTPGQGLQFLFEYFSETQRNKGNFPGRFSGRQFSNSRSEMNVSTLELGDSALYLCASSLILLDEQYFGPGTRLTVT.

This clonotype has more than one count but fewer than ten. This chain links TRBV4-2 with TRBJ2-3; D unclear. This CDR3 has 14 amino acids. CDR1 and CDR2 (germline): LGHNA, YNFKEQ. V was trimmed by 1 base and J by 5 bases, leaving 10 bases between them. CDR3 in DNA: TGTGCCAGCAGCCAAGGTTATAGAGGAGATACGCAGTATTTT. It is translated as CASSQGYRGDTQYF.

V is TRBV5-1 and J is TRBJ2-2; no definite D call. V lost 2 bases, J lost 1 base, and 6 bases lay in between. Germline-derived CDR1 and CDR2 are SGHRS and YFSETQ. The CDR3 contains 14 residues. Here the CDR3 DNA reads TGCGCCAGCAGCTTAACAGAGAACACCGGGGAGCTGTTTTTT. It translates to CASSLTENTGELFF.

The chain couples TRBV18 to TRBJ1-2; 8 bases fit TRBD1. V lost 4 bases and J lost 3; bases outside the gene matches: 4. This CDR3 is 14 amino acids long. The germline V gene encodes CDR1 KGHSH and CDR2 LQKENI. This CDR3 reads CASSRAGGYYGYTF. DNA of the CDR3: TGTGCCAGCTCACGGGCAGGGGGCTACTATGGCTACACCTTC.

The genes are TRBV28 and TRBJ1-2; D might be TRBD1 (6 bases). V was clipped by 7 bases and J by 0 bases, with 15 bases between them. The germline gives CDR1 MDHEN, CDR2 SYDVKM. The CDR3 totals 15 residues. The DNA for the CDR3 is TGTGCCAGCAATAAACGCGGGGGCGCTAACTATGGCTACACCTTC. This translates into CASNKRGGANYGYTF.

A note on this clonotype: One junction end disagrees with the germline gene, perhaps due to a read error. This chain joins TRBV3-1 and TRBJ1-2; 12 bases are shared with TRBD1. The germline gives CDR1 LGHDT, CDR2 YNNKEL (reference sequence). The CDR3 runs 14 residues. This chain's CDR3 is CASSLGQGADGYNF. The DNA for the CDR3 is TGTGCCAGCAGCCTGGGACAGGGGGCTGATGGCTACAACTTC.

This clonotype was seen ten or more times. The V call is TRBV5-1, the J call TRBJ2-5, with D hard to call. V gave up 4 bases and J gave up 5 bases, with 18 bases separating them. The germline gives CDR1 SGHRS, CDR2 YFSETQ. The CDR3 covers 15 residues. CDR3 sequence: CASSPGMTRDETQYF. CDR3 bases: TGCGCCAGCAGCCCCGGAATGACACGCGACGAGACCCAGTACTTC.

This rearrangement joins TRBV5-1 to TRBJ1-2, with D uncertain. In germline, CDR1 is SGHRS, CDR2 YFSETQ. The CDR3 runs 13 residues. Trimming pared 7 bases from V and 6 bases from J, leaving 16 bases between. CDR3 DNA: TGCGCCAGCGGAACTTCTGGAGCAGATGGCTACACCTTC. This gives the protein CASGTSGADGYTF.

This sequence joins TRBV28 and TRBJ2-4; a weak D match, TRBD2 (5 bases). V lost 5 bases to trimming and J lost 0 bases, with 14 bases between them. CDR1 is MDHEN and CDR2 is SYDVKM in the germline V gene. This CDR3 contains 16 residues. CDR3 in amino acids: CASSVDYPLAKNIQYF. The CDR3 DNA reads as TGTGCCAGCAGTGTAGACTATCCTCTAGCCAAAAACATTCAGTACTTC.

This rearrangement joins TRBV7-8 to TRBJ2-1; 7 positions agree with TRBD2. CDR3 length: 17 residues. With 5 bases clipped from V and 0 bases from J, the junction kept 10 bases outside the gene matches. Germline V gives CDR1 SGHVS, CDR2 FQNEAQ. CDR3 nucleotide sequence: TGTGCCAGCAGCCCCGAGGGCGGGAGTAACTCCTACAATGAGCAGTTCTTC. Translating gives CASSPEGGSNSYNEQFF.

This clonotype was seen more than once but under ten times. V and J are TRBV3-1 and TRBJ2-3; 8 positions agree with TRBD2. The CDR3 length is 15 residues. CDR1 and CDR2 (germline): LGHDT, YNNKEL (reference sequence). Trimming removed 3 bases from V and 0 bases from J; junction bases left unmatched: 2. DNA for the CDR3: TGTGCCAGCAGCCAGTTAGCGGGAAGCACAGATACGCAGTATTTT. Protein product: CASSQLAGSTDTQYF.

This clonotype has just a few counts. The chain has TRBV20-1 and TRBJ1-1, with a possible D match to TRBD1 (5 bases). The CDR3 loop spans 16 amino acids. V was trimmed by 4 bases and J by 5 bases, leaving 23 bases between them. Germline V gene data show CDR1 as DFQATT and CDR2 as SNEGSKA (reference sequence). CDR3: CSATPTDQRFLTEAFF. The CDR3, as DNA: TGCAGTGCTACACCGACAGATCAGAGGTTTCTTACTGAAGCTTTCTTT.

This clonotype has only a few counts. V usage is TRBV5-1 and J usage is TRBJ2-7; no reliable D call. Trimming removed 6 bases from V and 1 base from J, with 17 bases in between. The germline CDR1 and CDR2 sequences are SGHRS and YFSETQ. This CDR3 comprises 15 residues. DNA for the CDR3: TGCGCCAGCAAAGTCGGGCAAGACGCGTCCTACGAGCAGTACTTC. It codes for CASKVGQDASYEQYF.

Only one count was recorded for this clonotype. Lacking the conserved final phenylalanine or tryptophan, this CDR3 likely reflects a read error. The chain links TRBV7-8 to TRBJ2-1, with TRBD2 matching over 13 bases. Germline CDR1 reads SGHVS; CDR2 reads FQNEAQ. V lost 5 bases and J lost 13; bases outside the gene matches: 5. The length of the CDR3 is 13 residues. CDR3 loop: CASSTGLAGNQFS. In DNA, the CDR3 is TGTGCCAGCAGCACGGGACTAGCGGGGAATCAGTTCTCC.

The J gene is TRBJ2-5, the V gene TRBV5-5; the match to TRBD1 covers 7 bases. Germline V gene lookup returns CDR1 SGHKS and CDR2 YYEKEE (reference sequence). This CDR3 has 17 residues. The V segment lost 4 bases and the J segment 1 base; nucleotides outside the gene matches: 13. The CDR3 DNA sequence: TGTGCCAGCAGCGCCTACAGGGGCGCGTTATCCCAAGAGACCCAGTACTTC. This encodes CASSAYRGALSQETQYF.

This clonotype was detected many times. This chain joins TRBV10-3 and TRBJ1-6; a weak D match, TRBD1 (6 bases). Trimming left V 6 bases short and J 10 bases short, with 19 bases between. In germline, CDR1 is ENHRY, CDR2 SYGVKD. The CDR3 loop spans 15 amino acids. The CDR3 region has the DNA TGTGCCATCAGGGACCGAATGGGGGCGGAATCACCCCTCCACTTT. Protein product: CAIRDRMGAESPLHF.

This chain's CDR3 is CSAAYLDTQYF. CDR3 nucleotide sequence: TGCAGTGCTGCATACTTAGATACGCAGTATTTT. V gene TRBV20-1 combines with J gene TRBJ2-3; D is undetermined. Trimming removed 5 bases from V and 5 bases from J, with 8 bases in between. Per germline, CDR1 DFQATT and CDR2 SNEGSKA (reference sequence). This CDR3 is 11 amino acids long.

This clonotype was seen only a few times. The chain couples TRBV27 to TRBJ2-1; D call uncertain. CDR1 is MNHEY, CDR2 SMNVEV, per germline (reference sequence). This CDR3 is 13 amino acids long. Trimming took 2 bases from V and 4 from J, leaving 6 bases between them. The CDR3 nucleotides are TGTGCCAGCAGTTTACTCCGGTACAATGAGCAGTTCTTC. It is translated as CASSLLRYNEQFF.

CDR3 amino acids: CSARIDKNIQYF. In nucleotides, the CDR3 is TGCAGTGCTAGAATAGACAAAAACATTCAGTACTTC. The chain is built from TRBV20-1 and TRBJ2-4; D remains unclear. The CDR3 runs to 12 residues. V lost 2 bases and J 3 bases, leaving 5 bases between the germline ends. The germline CDR1 and CDR2 sequences are DFQATT and SNEGSKA (reference sequence).

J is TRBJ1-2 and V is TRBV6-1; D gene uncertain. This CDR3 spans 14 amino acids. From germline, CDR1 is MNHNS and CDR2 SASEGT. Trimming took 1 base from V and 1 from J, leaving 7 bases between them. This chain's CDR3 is CASSEGQSNYGYTF. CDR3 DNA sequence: TGTGCCAGCAGTGAAGGGCAGAGTAACTATGGCTACACCTTC.

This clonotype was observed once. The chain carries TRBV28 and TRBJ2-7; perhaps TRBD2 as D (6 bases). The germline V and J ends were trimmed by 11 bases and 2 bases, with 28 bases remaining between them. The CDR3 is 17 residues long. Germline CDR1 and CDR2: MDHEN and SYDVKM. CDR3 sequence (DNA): TGTGCCTGCAAAGCACTCACTTCCGGGACTGGAGCCTACGAGCAGTACTTC. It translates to CACKALTSGTGAYEQYF.

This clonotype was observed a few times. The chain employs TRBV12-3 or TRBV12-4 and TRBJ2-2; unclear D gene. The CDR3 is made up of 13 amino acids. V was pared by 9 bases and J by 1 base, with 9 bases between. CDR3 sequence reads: CASARWNTGELFF. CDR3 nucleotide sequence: TGTGCCAGTGCCCGGTGGAACACCGGGGAGCTGTTTTTT.

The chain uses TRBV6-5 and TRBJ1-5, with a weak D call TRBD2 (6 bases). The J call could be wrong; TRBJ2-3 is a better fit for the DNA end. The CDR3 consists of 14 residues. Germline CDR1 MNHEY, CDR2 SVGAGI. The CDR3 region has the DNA TGTGCCAGCGGTGATCGGGGGATTAATCAGCCCCAGTATTTT. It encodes CASGDRGINQPQYF.

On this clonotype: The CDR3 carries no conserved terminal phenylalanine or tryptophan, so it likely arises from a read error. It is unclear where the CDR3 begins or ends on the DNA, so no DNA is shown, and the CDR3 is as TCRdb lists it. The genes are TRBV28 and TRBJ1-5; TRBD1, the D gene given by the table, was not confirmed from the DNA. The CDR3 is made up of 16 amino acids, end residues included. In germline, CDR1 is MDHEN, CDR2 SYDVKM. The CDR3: CASSLFRTGENQPRHL.